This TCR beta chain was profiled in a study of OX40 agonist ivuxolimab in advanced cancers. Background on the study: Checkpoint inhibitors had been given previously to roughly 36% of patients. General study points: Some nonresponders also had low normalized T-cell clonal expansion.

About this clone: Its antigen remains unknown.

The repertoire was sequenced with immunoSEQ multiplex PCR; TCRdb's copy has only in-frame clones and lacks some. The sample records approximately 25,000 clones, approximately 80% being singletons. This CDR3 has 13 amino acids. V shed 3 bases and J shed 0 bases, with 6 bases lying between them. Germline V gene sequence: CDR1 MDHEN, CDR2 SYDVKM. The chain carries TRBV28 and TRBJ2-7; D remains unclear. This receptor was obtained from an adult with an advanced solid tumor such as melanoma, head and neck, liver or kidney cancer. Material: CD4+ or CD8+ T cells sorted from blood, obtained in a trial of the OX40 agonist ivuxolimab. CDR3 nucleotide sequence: TGTGCCAGCAGTTTGACGGCCTCCTACGAGCAGTACTTC. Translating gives CASSLTASYEQYF. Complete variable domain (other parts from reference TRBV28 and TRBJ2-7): DVKVTQSSRYLVKRTGEKVFLECVQDMDHENMFWYRQDPGLGLRLIYFSYDVKMKEKGDIPEGYSVSREKKERFSLILESASTNQTSMYLCASSLTASYEQYFGPGTRLTVT.